The rows below give T cell receptor beta chains drawn from one sample of a study of blood T cell repertoires in COVID-19. The assay was immunoSEQ multiplex PCR, and TCRdb's table has in-frame clones only and misses some. The repertoire includes around 260,000 clones, approximately 87% of them detected once, and roughly 1.6% sits in the top ten. Sequenced: peripheral blood. These receptors all come from a woman aged 40 to 50 who had recovered from COVID-19. Both conserved end residues are part of each CDR3. A D gene is named only where the DNA matches it firmly. Clone size is not always given. Where it is, it says once, few, many or a class for expanded clones.

v_call,clone_size,d_call,j_call,cdr3_length,cdr3_nt,cdr3_aa
TRBV30,many,-,TRBJ1-2,16,TGTGCCTGGAGGGAGTGGCACGGAGGGACGGACTATGGCTACACCTTC,CAWREWHGGTDYGYTF
TRBV18,-,-,TRBJ2-5,14,TGTGCCAGCTCACCAAGCTCGAAAAAAGAGACCCAGTACTTC,CASSPSSKKETQYF
TRBV2,-,-,TRBJ2-5,14,TGTGCCAGCAGTGCCAACTGGTCAAAAGAGACCCAGTACTTC,CASSANWSKETQYF
TRBV5-1,-,TRBD1,TRBJ1-2,18,TGCGCCAGCAGCCTTGTTAACAGGGGCCAACTCGCTTCGTCTGGCTACACCTTC,CASSLVNRGQLASSGYTF
TRBV5-4,-,-,TRBJ1-4,17,TGTGCCAGCAGGTCTATACAGGGCCCAGCAACTAATGAAAAACTGTTTTTT,CASRSIQGPATNEKLFF
TRBV29-1,-,TRBD1,TRBJ1-1,12,TGCAGCGGCGACAGGGTCAACACTGAAGCTTTCTTT,CSGDRVNTEAFF
TRBV6-2/TRBV6-3,-,TRBD1,TRBJ2-3,16,TGTGCCAGCAGCCAGCCCGGGACAGGGAGTATGGGTACGCAGTATTTT,CASSQPGTGSMGTQYF
TRBV6-2/TRBV6-3,-,TRBD1,TRBJ2-7,15,TGTGCCAGCAGTTACTCTGGGACAGAGTCCTACGAGCAGTACTTC,CASSYSGTESYEQYF
TRBV6-5,-,TRBD2,TRBJ2-7,14,TGTGCCAGCACCCGGGGGGGCCTACCCTACGAGCAGTACTTC,CASTRGGLPYEQYF
TRBV19,once,TRBD1,TRBJ1-4,13,TGTGCCCCCGGGACAGCGATTAATGAAAAACTGTTTTTT,CAPGTAINEKLFF
TRBV28,once,-,TRBJ1-1,13,TGTGCCAGCAGTTCAGGGTGGGGCACTGAAGCTTTCTTT,CASSSGWGTEAFF
TRBV3-1/TRBV3-2,-,TRBD2,TRBJ2-3,17,TGTGCCAGCAGCCAACCCACCTCGGGGGGGGGCACAGATACGCAGTATTTT,CASSQPTSGGGTDTQYF
TRBV6-5,-,-,TRBJ2-7,12,TGTGCCACCACCTTGAGACCCGGGGAGCAGTACTTC,CATTLRPGEQYF
TRBV5-1,-,TRBD1,TRBJ2-5,17,TGCGCCAGCAGCTTGGGTGTGGGGCAGGGGGCGCTGAAGACCCAGTACTTC,CASSLGVGQGALKTQYF
TRBV7-9,few,-,TRBJ1-6,13,TGTGCCAGCATCCGGCAGGGCCTAGGGCCCCTCCACTTT,CASIRQGLGPLHF
TRBV4-1,once,TRBD2,TRBJ2-7,16,TGCGCCAGCAGCCAAGTCCTAGCGGGGGGGCTTTACGAGCAGTACTTC,CASSQVLAGGLYEQYF
TRBV12-3/TRBV12-4,-,-,TRBJ1-3,12,TGTGCCACCCCGGAGGTGGGAAACACCATATATTTT,CATPEVGNTIYF
TRBV15,once,-,TRBJ2-7,14,TGTGCCACCAGCAGTCTTAGTACTTCCTACGAGCAGTACTTC,CATSSLSTSYEQYF
TRBV7-8,-,-,TRBJ1-6,18,TGTGCCAGCAGACCCAGATACGGTGGAGGCAGGACCAATTCACCCCTCCACTTT,CASRPRYGGGRTNSPLHF
TRBV15,-,TRBD1,TRBJ2-7,14,TGTGCCACCAGCCCGCGACAGGGTCCCAACGAGCAGTACTTC,CATSPRQGPNEQYF
TRBV20-1,-,-,TRBJ1-1,13,TGCAGTGCTAGTTCGCGGGGGGACACTGAAGCTTTCTTT,CSASSRGDTEAFF
TRBV2,-,-,TRBJ2-1,14,TGTGCCAGCAGACTCGTGGGGGCGAACAATGAGCAGTTCTTC,CASRLVGANNEQFF
TRBV7-8,-,-,TRBJ2-5,13,TGTGCCAGCAGCTTCGACAGCCAAGAGACCCAGTACTTC,CASSFDSQETQYF
TRBV6-5,-,-,TRBJ1-3,13,TGTGCCAGCAGACCGGTCTCTGGAAACACCATATATTTT,CASRPVSGNTIYF
TRBV12-3/TRBV12-4,-,-,TRBJ2-7,12,TGTGCCAGCAGTTGGGGCGACTACGAGCAGTACTTC,CASSWGDYEQYF
TRBV6-2/TRBV6-3,few,-,TRBJ1-5,16,TGTGCCAGCAGTCGAAACACAGGCTTTAGCAATCAGCCCCAGCATTTT,CASSRNTGFSNQPQHF
TRBV7-8,once,-,TRBJ1-4,17,TGTGCCAGCAGCTTAGTTCACACTATCGGGAGTAATGAAAAACTGTTTTTT,CASSLVHTIGSNEKLFF
TRBV2,-,TRBD1,TRBJ2-3,14,TGTGCCAGCAGCGAACAGGGGGACACAGATACGCAGTATTTT,CASSEQGDTDTQYF
TRBV13,-,TRBD2,TRBJ2-7,15,TGTGCCAGCAGCTTAGGGCCCCTAGCGGGGTACGAGCAGTACTTC,CASSLGPLAGYEQYF
TRBV19,-,TRBD2,TRBJ2-1,16,TGTGCCAGTACCCGTGGCGGGGGGGGATCCTACAATGAGCAGTTCTTC,CASTRGGGGSYNEQFF
TRBV27,once,-,TRBJ2-7,14,TGTGCCAGCCGCCGGGGGGACAGGTCCTACGAGCAGTACTTC,CASRRGDRSYEQYF
TRBV25-1,-,-,TRBJ2-3,13,TGTGCCAGCAGTGTTCAGAGCACAGATACGCAGTATTTT,CASSVQSTDTQYF
TRBV7-9,-,TRBD1,TRBJ1-2,14,TGTGCCAGCAGCTCGACAGGGGTTAGCTATGGCTACACCTTC,CASSSTGVSYGYTF
TRBV16,-,TRBD1,TRBJ1-5,14,TGTGCCAGCAGCCATGGGACAGGGCCCCAGCCCCAGCATTTT,CASSHGTGPQPQHF
TRBV30,-,TRBD1,TRBJ2-3,16,TGTGCCTGGAGTGAGGGAGTAGAGGGGGCGGGAGATACGCAGTATTTT,CAWSEGVEGAGDTQYF
TRBV30,few,TRBD1,TRBJ1-5,13,TGTGCCTGGGGGGAGACAGGGTATCAGCCCCAGCATTTT,CAWGETGYQPQHF
TRBV20-1,-,-,TRBJ2-7,11,TGCAGCGTCCGTATGGGGCGGGAGCAGTACTTC,CSVRMGREQYF
TRBV19,-,-,TRBJ1-1,14,TGTGCCAGTAGCGGGGGGCAGTCGCCTGCGGGCGCTTTCTTT,CASSGGQSPAGAFF
TRBV7-8,-,-,TRBJ1-6,14,TGTGCCAGCGCAAAGGGACAAGCGAGTTCACCCCTCCACTTT,CASAKGQASSPLHF
TRBV7-9,-,-,TRBJ2-2,17,TGTGCCAGCAGCTTAGGGTCTTCGGGGACGAACACCGGGGAGCTGTTTTTT,CASSLGSSGTNTGELFF
TRBV7-9,once,-,TRBJ2-7,14,TGTGCCAGCAGTCCGGGACACCCAACCTACGAGCAGTACTTC,CASSPGHPTYEQYF
TRBV27,few,TRBD1,TRBJ2-2,14,TGTGCCAGCAGTCAACAGGGGGGCACCGGGGAGCTGTTTTTT,CASSQQGGTGELFF
TRBV11-3,-,-,TRBJ1-3,14,TGTGCCAGCAGCTTGGCGGGCTTTGGAAACACCATATATTTT,CASSLAGFGNTIYF
TRBV15,-,-,TRBJ2-1,13,TGTGCCACCAGCAGGGGAAGGGGCAATGAGCAGTTCTTC,CATSRGRGNEQFF
TRBV28,-,-,TRBJ2-7,12,TGTGCCAGCAGTCTACTAAACTACGAGCAGTACTTC,CASSLLNYEQYF
TRBV20-1,-,-,TRBJ1-3,11,TGCAGTGCTAGGGTCGAGAACACCATATATTTT,CSARVENTIYF
TRBV7-2,-,-,TRBJ1-1,14,TGTGCCAGCAGCTCGGTGGGGGGACGAACTGAAGCTTTCTTT,CASSSVGGRTEAFF
TRBV2,-,TRBD1,TRBJ1-6,13,TGTGCCAGCAGGGACAGGCCTGAGGGACCCCTCCACTTT,CASRDRPEGPLHF
TRBV13,-,-,TRBJ1-5,17,TGTGCCAGCAGCTTGGCAGCAGGGGTCACGGCCGATCAGCCCCAGCATTTT,CASSLAAGVTADQPQHF
TRBV4-2,-,-,TRBJ2-1,16,TGTGCCAGCAGCCAAGGGAGGGCAGGGGGTTACAATGAGCAGTTCTTC,CASSQGRAGGYNEQFF
TRBV11-2,-,-,TRBJ2-7,13,TGTGCCAGCAGGAGCCTGAGCTCCTACGAGCAGTACTTC,CASRSLSSYEQYF
TRBV5-8,-,-,TRBJ1-5,15,TGTGCCAGCAGCTTGGGGAGGGTGGGCAATCAGCCCCAGCATTTT,CASSLGRVGNQPQHF
TRBV6-1,-,-,TRBJ2-2,16,TGTGCCAGCAGTGGGGCGAAGACCTCGATCCCCGGGGAGCTGTTTTTT,CASSGAKTSIPGELFF